This entry features one T cell receptor beta chain sequence. Sequence at one end of the junction differs from germline and may be a read error. This specimen comes from a study of PD-1 blockade in classical Hodgkin lymphoma. Sequenced by immunoSEQ multiplex PCR; TCRdb stores in-frame clones only, minus some. The sample lists several thousand clones; 65% to 80% were seen once. Time point indicated: cycle 4 day 1 (C4D1), after 5 to 7 weeks of nivolumab. Every patient was affected by relapse after autologous stem cell transplantation, while exposure to brentuximab vedotin was not uniform. Isolation of CD8+ T cells from thawed PBMCs used magnetic negative selection. This sequence originates from a human donor with classical Hodgkin lymphoma. Sample: CD8+ T cells from blood, taken before the fourth cycle of nivolumab.

CDR3 nucleotide sequence: TGTGCCAGCAGCATTCACAACTCTGGCTACACCTTC. Residues: CASSIHNSGYTF. The genes are TRBV7-9 and TRBJ1-2; D is unclear. Germline CDR1 and CDR2: SEHNR and FQNEAQ (reference sequence). The CDR3 spans 12 residues.